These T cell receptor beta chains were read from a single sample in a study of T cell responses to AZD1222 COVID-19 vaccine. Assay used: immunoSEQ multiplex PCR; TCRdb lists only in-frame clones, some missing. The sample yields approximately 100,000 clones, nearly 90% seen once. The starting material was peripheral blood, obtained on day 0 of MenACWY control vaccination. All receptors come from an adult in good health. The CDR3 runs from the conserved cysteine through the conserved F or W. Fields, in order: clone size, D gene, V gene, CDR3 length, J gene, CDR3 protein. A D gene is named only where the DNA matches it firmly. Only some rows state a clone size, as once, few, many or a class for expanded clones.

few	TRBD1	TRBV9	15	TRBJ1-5	CASSVGTGGSQPQHF
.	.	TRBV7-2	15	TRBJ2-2	CASSLDWSGTGELFF
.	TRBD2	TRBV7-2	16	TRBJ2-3	CASSLQAGGSTDTQYF
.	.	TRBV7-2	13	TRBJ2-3	CASSLARYDTQYF
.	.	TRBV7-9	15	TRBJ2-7	CASSSGQDYPYEQYF
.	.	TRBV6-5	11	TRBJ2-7	CATSTPYEQYF
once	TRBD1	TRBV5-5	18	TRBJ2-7	CASSPTRTGVGPAYEQYF
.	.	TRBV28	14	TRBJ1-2	CASRSQQLIYGYTF
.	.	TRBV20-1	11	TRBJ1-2	CSVNFNYGYTF
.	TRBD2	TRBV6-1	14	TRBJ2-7	CASRASGGAGEQYF